Listed below are T cell receptor beta chains from one sample, sequenced in a study of blood T cell repertoires in COVID-19. Sequencing used immunoSEQ multiplex PCR; TCRdb keeps in-frame clones, though not all of them. The sample carries 120,000 or so clones, roughly 80% recorded once. Sequencing was done on a sample of peripheral blood. Receptors were obtained from a woman aged 25 to 39 who had recovered from COVID-19. The CDR3 runs from the conserved cysteine through the conserved F or W. D genes are given only for firm matches. Clone size, where shown, is once, few, many, or a class for clones that have expanded.

- TRBJ2-2 TRBV7-2 TRBD2 TGTGCCAGCAGCTTAGTACCAATAGCGGGAGGATGGAACACCGGGGAGCTGTTTTTT CASSLVPIAGGWNTGELFF
- TRBJ2-1 TRBV4-1 TRBD2 TGCGCCAGCAGCCAAGAACTAGCGCCCTACAATGAGCAGTTCTTC CASSQELAPYNEQFF
few TRBJ1-2 TRBV5-1 - TGCGCCAGCAGCTTGGAGGAGCTAAATGGCTACACCTTC CASSLEELNGYTF
- TRBJ1-1 TRBV6-1 - TGTGCCAGCAGTGAAGCGAGGAGATTGTGGAGAAGAGTTGACACTGAAGCTTTCTTT CASSEARRLWRRVDTEAFF
once TRBJ1-1 TRBV3-1/TRBV3-2 - TGTGCCAGCAGCCAAGACTTCCCAGACTTGAACACTGAAGCTTTCTTT CASSQDFPDLNTEAFF
- TRBJ2-1 TRBV2 - TGTGCCAGCACCCTAATGGGGAGCTCCTACAATGAGCAGTTCTTC CASTLMGSSYNEQFF
few TRBJ1-2 TRBV29-1 TRBD1 TGCAGCGCTCCGGGACAGGGGTATGGCTACACCTTC CSAPGQGYGYTF
- TRBJ2-7 TRBV4-1 TRBD2 TGCGCCAGCAGCCAAGTACTAGCGGGAGAGCCAACCCACTTC CASSQVLAGEPTHF
- TRBJ1-3 TRBV2 TRBD1 TGTGCCAGCAGCCCCGGGACAGGGGGCTCTGGAAACACCATATATTTT CASSPGTGGSGNTIYF
- TRBJ2-2 TRBV11-2 - TGTGCCAGCAGCTTACCGAGGGTCGAGGAGCTGTTTTTT CASSLPRVEELFF
few TRBJ2-3 TRBV24-1 - TGTGCCACCAGTGATGCCCGGTTTAGCACAGATACGCAGTATTTT CATSDARFSTDTQYF
- TRBJ1-2 TRBV28 - TGTGCCAGCAGTTTAGGGGCCAGGGGACCATTCTATGGCTACACCTTC CASSLGARGPFYGYTF
once TRBJ1-1 TRBV10-1 TRBD1 TGCGCCAGCAGTGAGTCGGAGGGGGCGACCACTGAAGCTTTCTTT CASSESEGATTEAFF
- TRBJ2-4 TRBV15 TRBD2 TGTGCCACCAGCGGGAGGACTAGCGGGAGTGACATTCAGTACTTC CATSGRTSGSDIQYF
- TRBJ1-1 TRBV6-5 - TGTGCCAGCAGTTACCTGGCAGACACTGAAGCTTTCTTT CASSYLADTEAFF
- TRBJ2-7 TRBV6-6 TRBD1 TGTGCCAGCAGTTACTCGTGGGACAGCCCTGGCCACGAGCAGTACTTC CASSYSWDSPGHEQYF
- TRBJ1-1 TRBV19 TRBD1 TGTGCCAGTACCGTGGACAGGGTCGGCACTGAAGCTTTCTTT CASTVDRVGTEAFF